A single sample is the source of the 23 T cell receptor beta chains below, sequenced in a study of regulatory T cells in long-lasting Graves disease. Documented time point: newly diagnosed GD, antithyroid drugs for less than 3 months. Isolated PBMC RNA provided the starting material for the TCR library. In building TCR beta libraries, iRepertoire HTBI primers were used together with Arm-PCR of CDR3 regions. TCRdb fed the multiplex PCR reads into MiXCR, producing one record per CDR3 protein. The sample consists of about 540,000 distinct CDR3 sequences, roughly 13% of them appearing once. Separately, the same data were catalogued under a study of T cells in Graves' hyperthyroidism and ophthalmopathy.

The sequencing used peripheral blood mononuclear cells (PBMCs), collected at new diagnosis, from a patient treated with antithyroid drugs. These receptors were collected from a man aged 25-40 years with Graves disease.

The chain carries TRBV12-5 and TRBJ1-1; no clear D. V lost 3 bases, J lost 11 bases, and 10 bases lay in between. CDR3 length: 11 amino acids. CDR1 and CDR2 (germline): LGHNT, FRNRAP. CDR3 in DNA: TGTGCTAGTGGTTTTGGGCCGGGGGCTTTCTTT. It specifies CASGFGPGAFF.

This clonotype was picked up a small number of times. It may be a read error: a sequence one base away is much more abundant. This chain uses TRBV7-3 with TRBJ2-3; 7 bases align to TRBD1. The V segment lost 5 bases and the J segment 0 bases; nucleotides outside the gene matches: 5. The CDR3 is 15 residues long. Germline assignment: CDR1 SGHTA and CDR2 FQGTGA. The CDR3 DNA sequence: TGTGCCAGCAGCCCAGGGACAGCTAGCACAGATACGCAGTATTTT. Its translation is CASSPGTASTDTQYF.

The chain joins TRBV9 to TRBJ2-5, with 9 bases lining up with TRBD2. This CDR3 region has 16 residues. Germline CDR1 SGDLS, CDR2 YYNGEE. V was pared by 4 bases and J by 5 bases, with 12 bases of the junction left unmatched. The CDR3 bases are TGTGCCAGCAGCCTGACGGCGGGAGGGCCGATGGAGACCCAGTACTTC. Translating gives CASSLTAGGPMETQYF.

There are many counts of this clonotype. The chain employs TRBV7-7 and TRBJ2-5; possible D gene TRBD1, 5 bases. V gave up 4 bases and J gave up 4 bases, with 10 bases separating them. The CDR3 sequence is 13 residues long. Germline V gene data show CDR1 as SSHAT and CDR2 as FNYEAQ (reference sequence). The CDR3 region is CASSSAGLETQYF. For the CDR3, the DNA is TGTGCCAGCAGCTCAGCAGGGTTAGAGACCCAGTACTTC.

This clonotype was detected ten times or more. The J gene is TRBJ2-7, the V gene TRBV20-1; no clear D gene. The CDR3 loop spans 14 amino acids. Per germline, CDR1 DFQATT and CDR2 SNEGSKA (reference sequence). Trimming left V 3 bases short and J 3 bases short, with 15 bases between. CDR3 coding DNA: TGCAGTGCTAGTGTCCGCGGTGTAGGCTACGAGCAGTACTTC. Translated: CSASVRGVGYEQYF.

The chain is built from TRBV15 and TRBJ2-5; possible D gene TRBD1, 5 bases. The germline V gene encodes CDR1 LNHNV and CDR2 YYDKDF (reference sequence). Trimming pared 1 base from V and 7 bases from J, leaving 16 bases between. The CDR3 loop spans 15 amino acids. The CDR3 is CATSRGLETERTQYF. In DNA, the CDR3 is TGTGCCACCAGCAGAGGACTGGAGACAGAGCGGACCCAGTACTTC. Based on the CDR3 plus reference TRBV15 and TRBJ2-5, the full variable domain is DAMVIQNPRYQVTQFGKPVTLSCSQTLNHNVMYWYQQKSSQAPKLLFHYYDKDFNNEADTPDNFQSRRPNTSFCFLDIRSPGLGDTAMYLCATSRGLETERTQYFGPGTRLLVL.

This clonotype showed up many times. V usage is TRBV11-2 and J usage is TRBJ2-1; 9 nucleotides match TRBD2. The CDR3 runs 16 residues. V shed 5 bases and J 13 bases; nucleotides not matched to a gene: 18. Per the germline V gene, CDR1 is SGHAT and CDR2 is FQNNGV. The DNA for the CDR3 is TGTGCCAGCAGCCCAAAAGGGCGGGAGGGCCGAACGAATCAGTTCTTC. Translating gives CASSPKGREGRTNQFF.

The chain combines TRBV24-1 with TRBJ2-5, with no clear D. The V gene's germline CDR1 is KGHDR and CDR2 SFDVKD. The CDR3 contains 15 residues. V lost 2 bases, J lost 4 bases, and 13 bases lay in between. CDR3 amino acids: CATSDSAAMGETQYF. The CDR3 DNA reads TGTGCCACCAGTGATTCGGCTGCGATGGGAGAGACCCAGTACTTC.

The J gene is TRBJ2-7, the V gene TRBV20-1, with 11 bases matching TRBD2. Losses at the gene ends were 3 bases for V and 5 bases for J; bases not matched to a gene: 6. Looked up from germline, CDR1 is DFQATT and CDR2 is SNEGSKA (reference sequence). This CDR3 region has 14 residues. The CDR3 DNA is TGCAGTGCTAGTCCCACTAGCGGGAGCCACGAGCAGTACTTC. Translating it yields CSASPTSGSHEQYF.

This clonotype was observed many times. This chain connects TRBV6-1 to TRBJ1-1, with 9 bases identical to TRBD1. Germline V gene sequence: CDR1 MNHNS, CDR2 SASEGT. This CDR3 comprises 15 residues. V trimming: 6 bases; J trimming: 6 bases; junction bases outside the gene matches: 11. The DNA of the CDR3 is TGTGCCAGCAGCCCCGGGACAGGGATTTATCCTGAAGCTTTCTTT. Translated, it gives CASSPGTGIYPEAFF.

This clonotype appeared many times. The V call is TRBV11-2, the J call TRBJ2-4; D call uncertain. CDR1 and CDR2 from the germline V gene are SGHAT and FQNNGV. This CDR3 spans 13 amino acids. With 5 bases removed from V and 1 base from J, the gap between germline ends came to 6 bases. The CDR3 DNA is TGTGCCAGCAGCGCTGGGGCCAAAAACATTCAGTACTTC. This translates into CASSAGAKNIQYF.

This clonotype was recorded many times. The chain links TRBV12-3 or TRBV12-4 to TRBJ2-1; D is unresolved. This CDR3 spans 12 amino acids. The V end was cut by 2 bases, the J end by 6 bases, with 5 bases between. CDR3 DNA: TGTGCCAGCAGTTTAAGGCCCAATGAGCAGTTCTTC. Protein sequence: CASSLRPNEQFF.

CDR3 region: CATSDTSSEGIGGYTF. CDR3 coding DNA: TGTGCCACCAGTGATACCTCCTCTGAGGGGATAGGCGGCTACACCTTC. V usage is TRBV24-1 and J usage is TRBJ1-2, with TRBD1 as a possible D gene (5 bases). The CDR3 loop spans 16 amino acids. Per germline, CDR1 KGHDR and CDR2 SFDVKD. V lost 3 bases and J 8 bases, leaving 21 bases between the germline ends.

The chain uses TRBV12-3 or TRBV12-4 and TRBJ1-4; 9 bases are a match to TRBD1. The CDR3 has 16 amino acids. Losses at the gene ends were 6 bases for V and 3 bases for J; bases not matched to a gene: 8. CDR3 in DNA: TGTGCCAGCAGCCGCTCAACAGGGGGCCCTAATGAAAAACTGTTTTTT. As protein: CASSRSTGGPNEKLFF.

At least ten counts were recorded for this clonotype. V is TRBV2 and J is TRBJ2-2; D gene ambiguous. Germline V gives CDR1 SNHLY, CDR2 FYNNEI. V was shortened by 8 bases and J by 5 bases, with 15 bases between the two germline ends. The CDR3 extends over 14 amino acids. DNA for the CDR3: TGTGCCAGCGCCCTGCAAACGGGTACCGGGGAGCTGTTTTTT. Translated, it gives CASALQTGTGELFF.

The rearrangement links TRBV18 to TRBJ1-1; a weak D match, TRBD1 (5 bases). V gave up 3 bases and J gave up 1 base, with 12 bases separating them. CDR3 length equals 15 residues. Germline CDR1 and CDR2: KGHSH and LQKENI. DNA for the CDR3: TGTGCCAGCTCACCGAAGGGGAACACGAACACTGAAGCTTTCTTT. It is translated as CASSPKGNTNTEAFF. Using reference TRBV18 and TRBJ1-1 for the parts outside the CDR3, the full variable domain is NAGVMQNPRHLVRRRGQEARLRCSPMKGHSHVYWYRQLPEEGLKFMVYLQKENIIDESGMPKERFSAEFPKEGPSILRIQQVVRGDSAAYFCASSPKGNTNTEAFFGQGTRLTVV.

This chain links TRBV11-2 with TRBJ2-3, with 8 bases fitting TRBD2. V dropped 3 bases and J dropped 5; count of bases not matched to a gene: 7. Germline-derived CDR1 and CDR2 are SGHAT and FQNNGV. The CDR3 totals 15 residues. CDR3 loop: CASSFGGGTGDTQYF. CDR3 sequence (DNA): TGTGCCAGCAGCTTCGGGGGGGGGACGGGAGATACGCAGTATTTT. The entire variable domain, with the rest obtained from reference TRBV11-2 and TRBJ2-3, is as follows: EAGVAQSPRYKIIEKRQSVAFWCNPISGHATLYWYQQILGQGPKLLIQFQNNGVVDDSQLPKDRFSAERLKGVDSTLKIQPAKLEDSAVYLCASSFGGGTGDTQYFGPGTRLTVL.

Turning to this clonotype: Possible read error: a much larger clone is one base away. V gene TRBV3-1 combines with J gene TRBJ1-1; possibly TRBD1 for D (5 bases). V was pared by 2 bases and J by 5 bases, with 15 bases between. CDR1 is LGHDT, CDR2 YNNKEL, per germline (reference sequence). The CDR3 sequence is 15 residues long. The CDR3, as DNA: TGTGCCAGCAGCCAACTCTCCTACCCAGGGACTGAAGCTTTCTTT. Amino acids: CASSQLSYPGTEAFF.

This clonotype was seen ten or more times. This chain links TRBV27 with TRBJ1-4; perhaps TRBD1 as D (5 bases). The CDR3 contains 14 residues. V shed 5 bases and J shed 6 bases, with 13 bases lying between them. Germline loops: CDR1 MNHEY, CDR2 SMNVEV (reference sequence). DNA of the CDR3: TGTGCCAGCAGTCTCGGGACCGGATATGAAAAACTGTTTTTT. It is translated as CASSLGTGYEKLFF. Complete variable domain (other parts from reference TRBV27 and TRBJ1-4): EAQVTQNPRYLITVTGKKLTVTCSQNMNHEYMSWYRQDPGLGLRQIYYSMNVEVTDKGDVPEGYKVSRKEKRNFPLILESPSPNQTSLYFCASSLGTGYEKLFFGSGTQLSVL.

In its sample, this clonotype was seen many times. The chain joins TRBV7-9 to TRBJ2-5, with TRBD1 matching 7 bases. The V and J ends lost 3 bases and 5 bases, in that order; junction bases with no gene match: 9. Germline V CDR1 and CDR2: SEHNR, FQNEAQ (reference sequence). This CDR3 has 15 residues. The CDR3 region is CASSFQQGPGETQYF. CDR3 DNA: TGTGCCAGCAGCTTCCAACAGGGGCCGGGGGAGACCCAGTACTTC.

CDR3 sequence (DNA): TGTGCCAGCAGCCTTGAGGTGGGACAGGGCTACGAGCAGTACTTC. It is translated as CASSLEVGQGYEQYF. J is TRBJ2-7 and V is TRBV2, with 9 bases aligning to TRBD1. The germline CDR1 and CDR2 sequences are SNHLY and FYNNEI. The ends lost 6 bases at V and 3 bases at J; junction bases unmatched: 9. The CDR3 runs to 15 residues.

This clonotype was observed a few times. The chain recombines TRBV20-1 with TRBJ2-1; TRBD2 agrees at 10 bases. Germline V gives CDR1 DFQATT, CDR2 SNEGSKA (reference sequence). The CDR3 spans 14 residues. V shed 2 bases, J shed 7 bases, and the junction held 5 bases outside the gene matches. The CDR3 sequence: CSARILAGVNEQFF. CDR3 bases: TGCAGTGCTAGAATCCTAGCGGGAGTAAATGAGCAGTTCTTC.

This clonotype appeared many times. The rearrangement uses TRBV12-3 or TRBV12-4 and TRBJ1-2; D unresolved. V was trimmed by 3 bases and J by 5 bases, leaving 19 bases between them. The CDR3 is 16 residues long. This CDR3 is CASSFSVGYNGYGYTF. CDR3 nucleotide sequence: TGTGCCAGCAGTTTCTCGGTTGGGTATAATGGTTATGGCTACACCTTC.